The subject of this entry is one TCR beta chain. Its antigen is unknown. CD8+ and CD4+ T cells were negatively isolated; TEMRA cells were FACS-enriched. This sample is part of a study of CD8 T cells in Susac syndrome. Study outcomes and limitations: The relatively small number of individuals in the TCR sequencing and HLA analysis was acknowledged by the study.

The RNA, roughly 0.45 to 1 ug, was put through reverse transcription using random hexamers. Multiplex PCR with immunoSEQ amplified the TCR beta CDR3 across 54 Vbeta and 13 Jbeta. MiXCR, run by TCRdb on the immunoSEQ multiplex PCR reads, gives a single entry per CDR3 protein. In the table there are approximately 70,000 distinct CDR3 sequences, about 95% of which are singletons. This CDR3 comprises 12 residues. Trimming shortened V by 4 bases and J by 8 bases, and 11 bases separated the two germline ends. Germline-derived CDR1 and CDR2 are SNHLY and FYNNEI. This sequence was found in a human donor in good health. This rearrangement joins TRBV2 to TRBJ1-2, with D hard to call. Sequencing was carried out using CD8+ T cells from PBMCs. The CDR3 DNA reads TGTGCCAGCAGTGGGCACTTGGGGGGCTACACCTTC. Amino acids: CASSGHLGGYTF.